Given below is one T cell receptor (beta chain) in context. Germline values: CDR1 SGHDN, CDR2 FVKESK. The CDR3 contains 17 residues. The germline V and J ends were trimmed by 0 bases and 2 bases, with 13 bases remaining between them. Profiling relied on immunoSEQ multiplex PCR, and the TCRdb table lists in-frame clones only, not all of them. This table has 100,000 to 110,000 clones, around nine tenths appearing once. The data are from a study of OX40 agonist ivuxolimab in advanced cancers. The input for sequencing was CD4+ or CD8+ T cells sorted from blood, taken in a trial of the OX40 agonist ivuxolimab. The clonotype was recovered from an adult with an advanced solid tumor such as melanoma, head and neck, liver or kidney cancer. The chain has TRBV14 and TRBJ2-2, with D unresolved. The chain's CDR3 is CASSQDLQTLNTGELFF. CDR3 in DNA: TGTGCCAGCAGCCAAGATCTACAGACTCTAAACACCGGGGAGCTGTTTTTT.